These 11 T cell receptor beta chains were sequenced from one sample in a study of cytomegalovirus exposure and HLA in healthy donors listed by TCRdb under 2017. Libraries were prepared through the immunoSEQ multiplex PCR assay. The multiplex PCR relied on a mix of 60 forward primers for TCR Vbeta segments and 13 reverse primers for TCR Jbeta segments. TCRdb provides this immuneACCESS table in a form limited to in-frame rearrangements. Some clones are lacking; in checked studies, under half of them reflect an unresolved V gene, and why the rest are absent is not known. The sample table shows about 110,000 clones, and around 86% are seen once. The ten largest make up 2.2% of the sample. Sequenced material: PBMCs. The source is a woman younger than 45 in good health and CMV-seronegative.

The chain carries TRBV6-5 and TRBJ2-1; 7 bases align to TRBD2. The ends lost 6 bases at V and 8 bases at J; junction bases unmatched: 13. This CDR3 contains 15 residues. Germline V gene lookup returns CDR1 MNHEY and CDR2 SVGAGI. DNA for the CDR3: TGTGCCAGCAGCGCCAGCGGGACCAGCCAATATGAGCAGTTCTTC. The encoded protein is CASSASGTSQYEQFF.

This clone has more than one count but fewer than ten. The chain is built from TRBV12-5 and TRBJ2-3; unclear D gene. This CDR3 contains 16 residues. Per the germline V gene, CDR1 is LGHNT and CDR2 is FRNRAP. Trimming shortened V by 5 bases and J by 4 bases, and 19 bases separated the two germline ends. The CDR3, as DNA: TGTGCTAGTGGTCCCGGTATAGGTAGCAACCCAGATACGCAGTATTTT. Amino acid sequence: CASGPGIGSNPDTQYF.

The chain uses TRBV5-4 and TRBJ2-5; 7 positions match TRBD2. CDR1 and CDR2 (germline): SGHNT, YYREEE (reference sequence). J was trimmed by 5 bases and V by 2 bases; bases with no gene match: 9. CDR3 length: 15 amino acids. CDR3: CASSLHRTSVETQYF. DNA for the CDR3: TGTGCCAGCAGCTTACACCGAACTAGCGTCGAGACCCAGTACTTC.

This clone was counted only a few times. The J gene is TRBJ2-5, the V gene TRBV7-2; D ambiguous. The V and J ends lost 4 bases and 5 bases respectively, with 14 bases between them. The CDR3 spans 14 residues. Looked up from germline, CDR1 is SGHTA and CDR2 is FQGNSA. The CDR3 DNA reads TGTGCCAGCAGCTCGTCGCCTACCCGGGAGACCCAGTACTTC. Translation: CASSSSPTRETQYF. The full variable domain, in which reference TRBV7-2 and TRBJ2-5 provide the parts outside the CDR3, is GAGVSQSPSNKVTEKGKDVELRCDPISGHTALYWYRQSLGQGLEFLIYFQGNSAPDKSGLPSDRFSAERTGGSVSTLTIQRTQQEDSAVYLCASSSSPTRETQYFGPGTRLLVL.

A few counts support this clone. The chain has TRBV6-6 and TRBJ1-1, with TRBD1 matching 7 bases. V was pared by 2 bases and J by 4 bases, with 4 bases of the junction left unmatched. Germline lookup yields CDR1 MNHNY and CDR2 SVGAGI (reference sequence). This CDR3 contains 14 residues. The CDR3 reads CASSYATGITEAFF. Here the CDR3 DNA reads TGTGCCAGCAGTTACGCGACAGGGATCACTGAAGCTTTCTTT.

This clone was picked up one time. The genes are TRBV5-1 and TRBJ2-5; 9 nucleotides agree with TRBD2. The CDR3 is 16 amino acids. J lost 4 bases, V lost 5 bases, and 12 bases had no gene match. Germline values: CDR1 SGHRS, CDR2 YFSETQ. CDR3 loop: CASSYGTGLAGETQYF. CDR3 coding DNA: TGCGCCAGCAGTTACGGAACGGGACTAGCAGGAGAGACCCAGTACTTC.

This clone was detected once. This sequence joins TRBV25-1 and TRBJ1-2; D gene ambiguous. V dropped 6 bases and J dropped 1 base, with 6 bases sitting between them. The CDR3 is 12 amino acids. Germline V gene sequence: CDR1 MGHDK, CDR2 SYGVNS. The CDR3 bases are TGTGCCAGCAGCACGGGTAACTATGGCTACACCTTC. This codes for CASSTGNYGYTF.

This clone has a single count. The V call is TRBV19, the J call TRBJ2-2; TRBD1 matches at 10 bases. In germline, CDR1 is LNHDA, CDR2 SQIVND (reference sequence). Trimming cost V 2 bases and J 4 bases; bases outside gene matches: 10. CDR3 length: 18 residues. CDR3: CASSIKNPGQGITGELFF. The DNA for the CDR3 is TGTGCCAGTAGTATAAAAAATCCGGGACAGGGGATCACCGGGGAGCTGTTTTTT.

V is TRBV30 and J is TRBJ1-2, with D maybe TRBD1 (5 bases). V lost 2 bases and J 5 bases, leaving 30 bases between the germline ends. Looked up from germline, CDR1 is GTSNPN and CDR2 is SVGIG (reference sequence). This CDR3 is 19 amino acids long. The CDR3 bases are TGTGCCTGGAGTTCGATAAACCCCCAGGACACGAACAGAAAATATGGCTACACCTTC. This encodes CAWSSINPQDTNRKYGYTF.

The rearrangement joins TRBV5-1 to TRBJ2-7; possible D gene TRBD1, 5 bases. This CDR3 is 16 amino acids long. In germline, CDR1 is SGHRS, CDR2 YFSETQ. Trimming cost V 0 bases and J 1 base, with 14 bases left between them. CDR3 nucleotide sequence: TGCGCCAGCAGCTTGGTGAAAGGGGCTATTTCCTACGAGCAGTACTTC. It encodes CASSLVKGAISYEQYF.

V and J are TRBV6-6 and TRBJ2-1, with 8 bases that match TRBD2. Germline V gives CDR1 MNHNY, CDR2 SVGAGI (reference sequence). V shed 0 bases, J shed 9 bases, and the junction held 7 bases outside the gene matches. The CDR3 covers 15 residues. CDR3 bases: TGTGCCAGCAGTTACTCCAGCGGGAGCGGTATTGAGCAGTTCTTC. Amino acids: CASSYSSGSGIEQFF.